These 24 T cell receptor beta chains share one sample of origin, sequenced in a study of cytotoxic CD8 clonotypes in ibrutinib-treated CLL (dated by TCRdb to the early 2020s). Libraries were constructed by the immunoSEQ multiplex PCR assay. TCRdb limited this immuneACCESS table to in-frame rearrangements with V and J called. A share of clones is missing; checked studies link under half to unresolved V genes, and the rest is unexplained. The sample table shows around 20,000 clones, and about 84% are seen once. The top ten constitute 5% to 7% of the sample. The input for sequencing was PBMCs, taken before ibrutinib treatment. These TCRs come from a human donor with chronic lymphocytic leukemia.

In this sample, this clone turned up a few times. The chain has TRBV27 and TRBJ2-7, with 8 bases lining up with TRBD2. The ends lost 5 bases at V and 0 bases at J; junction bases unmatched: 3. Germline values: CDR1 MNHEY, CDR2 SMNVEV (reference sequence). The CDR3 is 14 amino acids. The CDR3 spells CASSVAGSSYEQYF. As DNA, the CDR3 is TGTGCCAGCAGTGTAGCGGGGAGCTCCTACGAGCAGTACTTC.

The CDR3, as DNA: TGTGCCAGCAGTCCGTGGGGGCTGAACACTGAAGCTTTCTTT. This codes for CASSPWGLNTEAFF. The V and J genes are TRBV5-6 and TRBJ1-1; tentative D call: TRBD1 (6 bases). Deletions cut 5 bases from V and 0 bases from J, with 11 bases between. CDR1 SGHDT and CDR2 YYEEEE come from the germline V gene. The CDR3 covers 14 residues.

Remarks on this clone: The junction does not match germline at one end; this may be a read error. The CDR3 reads CASGVGGNQPQHF. DNA of the CDR3: TGTGCGAGTGGGGTGGGGGGCAATCAGCCCCAGCATTTT. The genes are TRBV12-5 and TRBJ1-5; TRBD1 might be the D (5 bases). Germline CDR1 LGHNT, CDR2 FRNRAP. The CDR3 spans 13 residues. Based on the CDR3 plus reference TRBV12-5 and TRBJ1-5, the full variable domain is DARVTQTPRHKVTEMGQEVTMRCQPILGHNTVFWYRQTMMQGLELLAYFRNRAPLDDSGMPKDRFSAEMPDATLATLKIQPSEPRDSAVYFCASGVGGNQPQHFGDGTRLSIL.

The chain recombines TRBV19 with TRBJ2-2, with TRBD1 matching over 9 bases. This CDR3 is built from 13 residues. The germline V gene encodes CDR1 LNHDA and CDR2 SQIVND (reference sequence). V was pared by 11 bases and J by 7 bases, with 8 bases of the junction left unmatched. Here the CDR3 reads CALQGARVGELFF. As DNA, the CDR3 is TGTGCCCTACAGGGGGCGCGTGTCGGGGAGCTGTTTTTT. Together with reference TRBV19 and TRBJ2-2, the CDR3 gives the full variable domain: DGGITQSPKYLFRKEGQNVTLSCEQNLNHDAMYWYRQDPGQGLRLIYYSQIVNDFQKGDIAEGYSVSREKKESFPLTVTSAQKNPTAFYLCALQGARVGELFFGEGSRLTVL.

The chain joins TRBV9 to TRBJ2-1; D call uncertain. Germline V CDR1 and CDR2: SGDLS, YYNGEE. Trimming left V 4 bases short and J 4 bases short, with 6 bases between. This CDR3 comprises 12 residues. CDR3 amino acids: CASSPKYNEQFF. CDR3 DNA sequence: TGTGCCAGCAGCCCAAAATACAATGAGCAGTTCTTC. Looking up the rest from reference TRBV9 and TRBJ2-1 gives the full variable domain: DSGVTQTPKHLITATGQRVTLRCSPRSGDLSVYWYQQSLDQGLQFLIQYYNGEERAKGNILERFSAQQFPDLHSELNLSSLELGDSALYFCASSPKYNEQFFGPGTRLTVL.

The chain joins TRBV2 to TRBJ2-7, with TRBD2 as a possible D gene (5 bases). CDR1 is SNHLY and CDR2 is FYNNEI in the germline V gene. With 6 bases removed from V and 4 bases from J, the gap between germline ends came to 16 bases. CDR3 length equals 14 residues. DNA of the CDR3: TGTGCCAGCAGGTTGGGCGCCGGGATGTACGAGCAGTACTTC. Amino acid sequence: CASRLGAGMYEQYF.

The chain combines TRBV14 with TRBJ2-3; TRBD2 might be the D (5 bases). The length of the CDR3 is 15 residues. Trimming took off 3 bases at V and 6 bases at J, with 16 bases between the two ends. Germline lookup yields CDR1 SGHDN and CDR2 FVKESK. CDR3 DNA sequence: TGTGCCAGCAGCCACCGAGACCCGGGATTGGATACGCAGTATTTT. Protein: CASSHRDPGLDTQYF.

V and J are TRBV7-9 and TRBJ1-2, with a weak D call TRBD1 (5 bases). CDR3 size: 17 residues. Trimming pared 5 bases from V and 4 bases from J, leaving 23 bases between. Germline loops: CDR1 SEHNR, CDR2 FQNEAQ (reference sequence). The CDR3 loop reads CASSLNPGQGGSYGYTF. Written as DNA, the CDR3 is TGTGCCAGCAGCCTAAATCCCGGGCAGGGAGGGAGCTATGGCTACACCTTC.

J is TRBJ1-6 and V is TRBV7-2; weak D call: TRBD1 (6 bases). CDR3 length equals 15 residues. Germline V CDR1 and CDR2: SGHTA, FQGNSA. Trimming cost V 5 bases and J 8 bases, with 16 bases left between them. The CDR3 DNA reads TGTGCCAGCAGCCCCCGACAGGTCCTCGATTCACCCCTCCACTTT. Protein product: CASSPRQVLDSPLHF.

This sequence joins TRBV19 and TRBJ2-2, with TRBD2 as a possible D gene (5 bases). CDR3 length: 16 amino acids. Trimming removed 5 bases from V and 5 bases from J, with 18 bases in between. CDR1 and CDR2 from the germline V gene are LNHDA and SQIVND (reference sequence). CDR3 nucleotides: TGTGCCAGTAGTCCCCGCGGGTCCATGAGGACCGGGGAGCTGTTTTTT. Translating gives CASSPRGSMRTGELFF. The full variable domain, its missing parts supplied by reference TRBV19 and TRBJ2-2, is DGGITQSPKYLFRKEGQNVTLSCEQNLNHDAMYWYRQDPGQGLRLIYYSQIVNDFQKGDIAEGYSVSREKKESFPLTVTSAQKNPTAFYLCASSPRGSMRTGELFFGEGSRLTVL.

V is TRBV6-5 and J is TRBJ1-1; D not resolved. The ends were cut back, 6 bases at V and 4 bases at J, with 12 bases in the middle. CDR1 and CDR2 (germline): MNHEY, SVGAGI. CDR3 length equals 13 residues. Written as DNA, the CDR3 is TGTGCCAGCAGCGACCGGGGTTTCACTGAAGCTTTCTTT. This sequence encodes CASSDRGFTEAFF.

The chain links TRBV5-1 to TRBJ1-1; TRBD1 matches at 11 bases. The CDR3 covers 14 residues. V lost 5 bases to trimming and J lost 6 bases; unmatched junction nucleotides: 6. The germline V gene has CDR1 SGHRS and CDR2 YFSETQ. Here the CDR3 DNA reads TGCGCCAGCAGACGCGGGGGACAGGGGGCTGAAGCTTTCTTT. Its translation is CASRRGGQGAEAFF.

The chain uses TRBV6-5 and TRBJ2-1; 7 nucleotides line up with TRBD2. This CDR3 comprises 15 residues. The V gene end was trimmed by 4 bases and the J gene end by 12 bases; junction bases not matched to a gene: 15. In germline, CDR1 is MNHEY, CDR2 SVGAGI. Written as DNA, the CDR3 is TGTGCCAGCAGTTTTACGGGCGGCGGGGGTGGTGTGCAGTTCTTC. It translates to CASSFTGGGGGVQFF.

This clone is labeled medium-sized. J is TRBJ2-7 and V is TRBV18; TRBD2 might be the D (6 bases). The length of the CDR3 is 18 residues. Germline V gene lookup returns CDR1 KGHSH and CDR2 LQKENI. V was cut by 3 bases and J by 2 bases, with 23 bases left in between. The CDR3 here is CASSPLPPRTTGAYEQYF. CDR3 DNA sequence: TGTGCCAGCTCACCGCTGCCACCTCGGACTACCGGGGCCTACGAGCAGTACTTC.

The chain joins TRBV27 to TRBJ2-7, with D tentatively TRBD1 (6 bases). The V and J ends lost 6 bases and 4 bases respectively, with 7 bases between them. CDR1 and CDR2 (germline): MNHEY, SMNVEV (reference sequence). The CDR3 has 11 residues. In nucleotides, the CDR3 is TGTGCCAGCAGACAGGGTTACGAGCAGTACTTC. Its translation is CASRQGYEQYF.

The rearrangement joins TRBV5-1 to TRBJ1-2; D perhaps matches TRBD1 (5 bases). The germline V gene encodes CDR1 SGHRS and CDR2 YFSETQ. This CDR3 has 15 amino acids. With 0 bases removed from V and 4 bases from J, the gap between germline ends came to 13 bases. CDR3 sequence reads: CASSLGQGSIYGYTF. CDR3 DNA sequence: TGCGCCAGCAGCTTGGGGCAGGGATCGATCTATGGCTACACCTTC. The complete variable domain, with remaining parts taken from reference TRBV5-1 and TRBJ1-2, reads KAGVTQTPRYLIKTRGQQVTLSCSPISGHRSVSWYQQTPGQGLQFLFEYFSETQRNKGNFPGRFSGRQFSNSRSEMNVSTLELGDSALYLCASSLGQGSIYGYTFGSGTRLTVV.

CDR3 sequence reads: CAWSVPVTYQETQYF. The CDR3 coding sequence is TGTGCCTGGAGTGTACCAGTCACGTACCAAGAGACCCAGTACTTC. This chain uses TRBV30 with TRBJ2-5; D is undetermined. Germline V CDR1 and CDR2: GTSNPN, SVGIG (reference sequence). Between the trimmed V and J ends, which lost 0 bases and 0 bases, there was a span of 11 bases. The CDR3 is 15 residues long.

The CDR3 sequence is CAGNHNYGYTF. In DNA form, the CDR3 reads TGTGCCGGGAACCATAACTATGGCTACACCTTC. J is TRBJ1-2 and V is TRBV6-1; D not certain. The germline V gene encodes CDR1 MNHNS and CDR2 SASEGT. CDR3 length: 11 amino acids. The germline V and J ends were trimmed by 11 bases and 1 base, with 8 bases remaining between them.

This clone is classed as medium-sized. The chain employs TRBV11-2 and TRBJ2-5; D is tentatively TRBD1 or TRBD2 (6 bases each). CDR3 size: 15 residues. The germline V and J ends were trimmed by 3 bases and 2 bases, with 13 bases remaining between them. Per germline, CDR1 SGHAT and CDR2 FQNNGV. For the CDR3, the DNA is TGTGCCAGCAGCTTCTTTGGAGGGGGGCAAGAGACCCAGTACTTC. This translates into CASSFFGGGQETQYF.

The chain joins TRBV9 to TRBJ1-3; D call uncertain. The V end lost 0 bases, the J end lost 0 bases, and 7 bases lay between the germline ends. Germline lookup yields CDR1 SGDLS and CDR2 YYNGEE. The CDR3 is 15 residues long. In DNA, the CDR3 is TGTGCCAGCAGCGTAGGTGGCACCTCTGGAAACACCATATATTTT. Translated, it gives CASSVGGTSGNTIYF. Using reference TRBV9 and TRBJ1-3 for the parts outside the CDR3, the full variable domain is DSGVTQTPKHLITATGQRVTLRCSPRSGDLSVYWYQQSLDQGLQFLIQYYNGEERAKGNILERFSAQQFPDLHSELNLSSLELGDSALYFCASSVGGTSGNTIYFGEGSWLTVV.

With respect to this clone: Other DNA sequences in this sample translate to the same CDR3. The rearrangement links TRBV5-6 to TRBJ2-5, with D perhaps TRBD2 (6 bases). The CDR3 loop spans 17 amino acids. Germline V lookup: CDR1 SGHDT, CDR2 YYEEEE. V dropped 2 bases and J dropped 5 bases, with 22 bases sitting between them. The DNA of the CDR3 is TGTGCCAGCAGCTTCGGGAAAGGAGCGGGTCGGGGGGAGACCCAGTACTTC. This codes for CASSFGKGAGRGETQYF.

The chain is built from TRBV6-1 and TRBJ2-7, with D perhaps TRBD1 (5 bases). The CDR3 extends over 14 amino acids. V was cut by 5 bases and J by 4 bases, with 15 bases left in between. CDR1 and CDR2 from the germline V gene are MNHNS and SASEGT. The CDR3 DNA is TGTGCCAGCAGTCGTAGGCAGGGTGGGTACGAGCAGTACTTC. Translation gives CASSRRQGGYEQYF.

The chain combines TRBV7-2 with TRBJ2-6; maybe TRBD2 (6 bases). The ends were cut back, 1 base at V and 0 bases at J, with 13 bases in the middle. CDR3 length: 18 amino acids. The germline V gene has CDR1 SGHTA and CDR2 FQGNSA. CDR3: CASSLGRGVVSGANVLTF. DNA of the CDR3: TGTGCCAGCAGCTTAGGGAGGGGCGTGGTCTCTGGGGCCAACGTCCTGACTTTC.

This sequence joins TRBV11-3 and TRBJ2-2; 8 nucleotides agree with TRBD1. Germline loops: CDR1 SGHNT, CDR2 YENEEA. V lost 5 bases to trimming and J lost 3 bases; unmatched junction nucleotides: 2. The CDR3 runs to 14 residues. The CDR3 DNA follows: TGTGCCAGCAGCAAGGGACAGGACACCGGGGAGCTGTTTTTT. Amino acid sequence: CASSKGQDTGELFF.